This TCR beta chain is from a study of T-cell reconstitution after alpha-beta-depleted transplantation in children (dated by TCRdb to 2015 to 2016). Background for the entire study: The study quantitatively tracked T-cell immune reconstitution after TCRalphabeta/CD19-depleted allogeneic hematopoietic cell transplantation in children using TCR repertoire profiling.

Libraries were constructed by PCR. The sequencer listed for this sample is Illumina HiSeq 2500. To normalize quantification of the TCRbeta repertoire, the TCR libraries were built with molecular barcoding that relied on unique molecular identifiers. TCRdb trimmed the raw reads at Q25, called clones with MiXCR and kept productive beta chains. Entries are consolidated by CDR3 protein sequence, retaining the most common genes and DNA. The sample yields 480,000 or so distinct CDR3 sequences; over 9.5% were counted once. Of the sample, just over 2% falls within the top ten clones. The V end loses 2 bases and the J end loses 6 bases, and a stretch of 13 bases separates them. From a lookup of the germline V gene, CDR1 and CDR2 are MNHEY and SVGEGT. There are 14 amino acids in the CDR3, from cysteine to phenylalanine inclusive. Only the CDR3 part of the read is kept: 42 bases, read in frame from the first base.

This clonotype was found many times. The antigen it binds to is not known. No base qualities exist here, and no much larger clone lies one base off it. The sample's treatment or condition label, decoded: allogeneic hematopoietic cell transplantation with graft depleted of TCRalphabeta T cells and CD19 B cells. TCRalphabeta/CD19-depleted allogeneic hematopoietic cell grafts were given to the transplant recipients, all of whom were children. Results the study describes overall, beyond this receptor: In some patients, the high TCRbeta diversity seen at day 60 was put down to recipient T cells and intrathymic progenitors that had survived conditioning. About two months after transplant, the apparently early recovery of alphabetaT-cell counts reportedly depended on just several hundred clones that had expanded rapidly and came from non-depleted graft cells. The frequencies of hyperexpanded clones fell over the following months, and after one year, T-cell counts and TCRbeta diversity were mostly attributed to newly produced T cells.

This clonotype originated in a child aged 2-15 years with inherited bone marrow failure, due to receive a stem cell transplant. Recombination linked TRBV6-2 or TRBV6-3 to TRBJ1-1; the D gene cannot be resolved reliably. This material consisted of PBMCs, taken before TCRalphabeta/CD19-depleted stem cell transplant. DNA sequence: TGTGCCAGCAGTTACAGGCGGGGTTCACCTGAAGCTTTCTTT. It encodes CASSYRRGSPEAFF.